The 4 T cell receptor beta chains reported below all come from one sample, sequenced in a study of identical twins. TCRdb recomputed calls from the 5' RACE reads with MiXCR, one row per CDR3 protein. The table records around 490,000 distinct CDR3 sequences, about 20% of them present only once. This sample also belongs to another study, concerning yellow fever vaccine responses in identical twins.

Sequencing used CD4+ T cells sorted from blood. These receptors were taken from a woman in her late teens or twenties in good health.

This clonotype has more than one count but fewer than ten. The chain links TRBV20-1 to TRBJ2-1; 9 nucleotides agree with TRBD2. The V gene's germline CDR1 is DFQATT and CDR2 SNEGSKA (reference sequence). The CDR3 covers 14 residues. V lost 5 bases to trimming and J lost 2 bases; unmatched junction nucleotides: 4. The CDR3 DNA reads TGCAGTGCTGAAGCGGGGGGTACCTACAATGAGCAGTTCTTC. This sequence encodes CSAEAGGTYNEQFF.

The chain employs TRBV20-1 and TRBJ2-1; a weak D match, TRBD2 (6 bases). Germline V gene lookup returns CDR1 DFQATT and CDR2 SNEGSKA (reference sequence). The V end lost 6 bases, the J end lost 0 bases, and 18 bases lay between the germline ends. The CDR3 extends over 16 amino acids. This chain's CDR3 is CSAEEGVPHSYNEQFF. CDR3 in DNA: TGCAGTGCGGAGGAGGGAGTACCCCACTCCTACAATGAGCAGTTCTTC.

There are a few counts of this clonotype. V and J are TRBV20-1 and TRBJ2-1; D may be TRBD1 or TRBD2 (5 bases each). The V end lost 4 bases, the J end lost 2 bases, and 15 bases lay between the germline ends. Germline CDR1 is DFQATT and CDR2 is SNEGSKA (reference sequence). The CDR3 covers 15 residues. The chain's CDR3 is CSATPGQSPYNEQFF. DNA for the CDR3: TGCAGTGCTACCCCGGGGCAGTCCCCCTACAATGAGCAGTTCTTC.

This clonotype was observed a few times. The chain recombines TRBV9 with TRBJ2-2, with no clear D. Trimming pared 0 bases from V and 0 bases from J, leaving 9 bases between. Germline-derived CDR1 and CDR2 are SGDLS and YYNGEE. This CDR3 has 16 amino acids. The DNA of the CDR3 is TGTGCCAGCAGCGTAGCGGGCTCCGCGAACACCGGGGAGCTGTTTTTT. This translates into CASSVAGSANTGELFF.